These 26 T cell receptor beta chains were all obtained from the same sample, sequenced in a study of T cell responses to AZD1222 COVID-19 vaccine. Assay used: immunoSEQ multiplex PCR; TCRdb lists only in-frame clones, some missing. The sample carries tens of thousands of clones, 80% to 90% recorded once. This material consisted of peripheral blood, taken 28 days after the second AZD1222 dose. All receptors derive from an adult who received the AZD1222 COVID-19 vaccine.

The V and J genes are TRBV6-5 and TRBJ1-2, with D unclear. There are 12 residues in the CDR3. Germline-derived CDR1 and CDR2 are MNHEY and SVGAGI. The V gene lost 7 bases and the J gene lost 2 bases, with 8 bases spanning the gap. The DNA for the CDR3 is TGTGCCAGCATGGGCTTGAACTATGGCTACACCTTC. It codes for CASMGLNYGYTF.

J is TRBJ1-2 and V is TRBV5-1; possibly TRBD1 for D (5 bases). The CDR3 extends over 15 amino acids. Deletions cut 0 bases from V and 4 bases from J, with 13 bases between. Germline lookup yields CDR1 SGHRS and CDR2 YFSETQ. The CDR3 protein is CASSLVSGGSYGYTF. DNA for the CDR3: TGCGCCAGCAGCTTGGTGTCGGGGGGAAGCTATGGCTACACCTTC.

The CDR3 spells CASSLGSGATDTQYF. The CDR3 coding sequence is TGTGCCAGCAGCTTAGGCTCAGGGGCCACAGATACGCAGTATTTT. The chain carries TRBV7-9 and TRBJ2-3, with D maybe TRBD1 (6 bases). CDR3 length: 15 residues. Germline lookup yields CDR1 SEHNR and CDR2 FQNEAQ (reference sequence). V lost 1 base, J lost 2 bases, and 10 bases lay in between. Complete variable domain (other parts from reference TRBV7-9 and TRBJ2-3): DTGVSQNPRHKITKRGQNVTFRCDPISEHNRLYWYRQTLGQGPEFLTYFQNEAQLEKSRLLSDRFSAERPKGSFSTLEIQRTEQGDSAMYLCASSLGSGATDTQYFGPGTRLTVL.

CDR3 amino acids: CASSQTGEQFF. The CDR3 DNA is TGTGCCAGCAGCCAGACGGGAGAGCAGTTCTTC. The V call is TRBV3-1 (or the pseudogene TRBV3-2), the J call TRBJ2-1; D might be TRBD2 (5 bases). The CDR3 consists of 11 residues. Germline V gene lookup returns CDR1 LGHDT and CDR2 YNNKEL (reference sequence). V shed 3 bases and J shed 10 bases, with 7 bases lying between them.

The DNA of the CDR3 is TGCGCCAGCAGCTTGGTGGGCGGGAACACTGAAGCTTTCTTT. It specifies CASSLVGGNTEAFF. The gene calls are TRBV5-1 and TRBJ1-1; D not certain. This CDR3 has 14 amino acids. Germline-derived CDR1 and CDR2 are SGHRS and YFSETQ. V was shortened by 0 bases and J by 1 base, with 7 bases between the two germline ends. The variable domain in full, completed from reference TRBV5-1 and TRBJ1-1, reads KAGVTQTPRYLIKTRGQQVTLSCSPISGHRSVSWYQQTPGQGLQFLFEYFSETQRNKGNFPGRFSGRQFSNSRSEMNVSTLELGDSALYLCASSLVGGNTEAFFGQGTRLTVV.

The chain employs TRBV4-3 and TRBJ2-2; 13 nucleotides align to TRBD2. This CDR3 comprises 17 residues. Germline V gene sequence: CDR1 LGHNA, CDR2 YSLEER. V shed 1 base, J shed 6 bases, and the junction held 5 bases outside the gene matches. CDR3 DNA: TGCGCCAGCAGCCAAGCCCTTGGACTAGCGGGAGCCGGGGAGCTGTTTTTT. As protein: CASSQALGLAGAGELFF.

Turning to this clone: This same CDR3 is encoded by further DNA sequences in the sample. The chain joins TRBV29-1 to TRBJ1-2; possibly TRBD1 for D (6 bases). Trimming removed 4 bases at V and 6 bases at J, with 9 bases between. Germline CDR1 reads SQVTM; CDR2 reads ANQGSEA. The CDR3 extends over 11 amino acids. The CDR3 DNA sequence: TGCAGCGTTGGGAACAGGGATGGCTACACCTTC. The encoded protein is CSVGNRDGYTF.

The chain links TRBV6-5 to TRBJ2-2; no clear D gene. Germline CDR1 MNHEY, CDR2 SVGAGI. Trimming stripped 6 bases from V and 2 bases from J, with 13 bases between. This CDR3 contains 15 residues. This CDR3 reads CASRSPRTNTGELFF. Written as DNA, the CDR3 is TGTGCCAGCAGATCCCCGAGGACCAACACCGGGGAGCTGTTTTTT.

The rearrangement joins TRBV12-3 or TRBV12-4 to TRBJ1-5, with D unclear. Trimming took 3 bases from V and 0 from J, leaving 3 bases between them. The CDR3 sequence is 13 residues long. CDR3 DNA: TGTGCCAGCAGTTTCGGTAGCAATCAGCCCCAGCATTTT. Amino acid sequence: CASSFGSNQPQHF.

The chain employs TRBV28 and TRBJ1-6, with TRBD1 matching 8 bases. This CDR3 has 14 residues. The ends lost 6 bases at V and 4 bases at J; junction bases unmatched: 2. Germline-derived CDR1 and CDR2 are MDHEN and SYDVKM. CDR3 in amino acids: CASSRDRYNSPLHF. Written as DNA, the CDR3 is TGTGCCAGCAGCAGGGACAGGTATAATTCACCCCTCCACTTT.

The V gene is TRBV6-2 or TRBV6-3, the J gene TRBJ1-1; D is ambiguous. The CDR3 consists of 13 residues. Trimming removed 2 bases at V and 1 base at J, with 5 bases between. Germline V gives CDR1 MNHEY, CDR2 SVGEGT. This CDR3 is CASSYGENTEAFF. In DNA, the CDR3 is TGTGCCAGCAGTTACGGAGAGAACACTGAAGCTTTCTTT.

The chain uses TRBV7-8 and TRBJ2-2, with D tentatively TRBD1 (5 bases). The CDR3 length is 16 residues. V lost 5 bases to trimming and J lost 0 bases, with 13 bases between them. Per germline, CDR1 SGHVS and CDR2 FQNEAQ. The chain's CDR3 is CASSKWTSPNTGELFF. In nucleotides, the CDR3 is TGTGCCAGCAGCAAATGGACATCTCCGAACACCGGGGAGCTGTTTTTT.

The V call is TRBV3-1 (or the pseudogene TRBV3-2), the J call TRBJ1-1; 8 bases align to TRBD1. The length of the CDR3 is 15 residues. V was pared by 3 bases and J by 11 bases, with 14 bases of the junction left unmatched. Germline V lookup: CDR1 LGHDT, CDR2 YNNKEL (reference sequence). The CDR3 bases are TGTGCCAGCAGCCAGGGACTTGACAGGGGCGCTGCGGCTTTCTTT. Its translation is CASSQGLDRGAAAFF.

A single count supports this clone. The V and J genes are TRBV6-6 and TRBJ2-1; D is unresolved. The length of the CDR3 is 15 residues. CDR1 and CDR2 from the germline V gene are MNHNY and SVGAGI (reference sequence). Trimming stripped 3 bases from V and 0 bases from J, with 9 bases between. The CDR3 bases are TGTGCCAGCAGTTATCCCCTGAGCTCCTACAATGAGCAGTTCTTC. Translating gives CASSYPLSSYNEQFF.

CDR3 nucleotides: TGTGCCAGCAGTGCCGGACAGGGGAGGTTTGGGGCCAACGTCCTGACTTTC. Translated: CASSAGQGRFGANVLTF. This chain links TRBV6-1 with TRBJ2-6; 9 bases align to TRBD1. V dropped 4 bases and J dropped 3; count of bases not matched to a gene: 7. CDR3 length: 17 amino acids. Germline V gives CDR1 MNHNS, CDR2 SASEGT.

This chain joins TRBV5-6 and TRBJ2-6, with D tentatively TRBD1 (5 bases). Trimming stripped 3 bases from V and 2 bases from J, with 15 bases between. Germline V gives CDR1 SGHDT, CDR2 YYEEEE. CDR3 length: 17 residues. This CDR3 reads CASSSQGPRPGANVLTF. CDR3 coding DNA: TGTGCCAGCAGCTCCCAGGGTCCACGCCCTGGGGCCAACGTCCTGACTTTC. Looking up the rest from reference TRBV5-6 and TRBJ2-6 gives the full variable domain: DAGVTQSPTHLIKTRGQQVTLRCSPKSGHDTVSWYQQALGQGPQFIFQYYEEEERQRGNFPDRFSGHQFPNYSSELNVNALLLGDSALYLCASSSQGPRPGANVLTFGAGSRLTVL.

The sample holds a few counts of this clone. The chain has TRBV28 and TRBJ1-1; D not resolved. V was shortened by 5 bases and J by 3 bases, with 7 bases between the two germline ends. The CDR3 covers 12 residues. From germline, CDR1 is MDHEN and CDR2 SYDVKM. CDR3 coding DNA: TGTGCCAGCAGTCTTCAGTACACTGAAGCTTTCTTT. Translation: CASSLQYTEAFF.

This clone was recorded once. The V call is TRBV6-5, the J call TRBJ1-2, with 9 bases aligning to TRBD1. V lost 3 bases and J lost 5; bases outside the gene matches: 7. The CDR3 consists of 15 residues. The germline gives CDR1 MNHEY, CDR2 SVGAGI. The CDR3 protein is CASSYDTDRGYGYTF. The CDR3 coding sequence is TGTGCCAGCAGTTATGATACCGACAGGGGGTATGGCTACACCTTC.

The chain carries TRBV7-3 and TRBJ2-1, with D uncertain. Looked up from germline, CDR1 is SGHTA and CDR2 is FQGTGA. The CDR3 extends over 13 amino acids. V shed 1 base and J shed 8 bases, with 9 bases lying between them. DNA for the CDR3: TGTGCCAGCAGCTTAAGTCCCCTCGATGAGCAGTTCTTC. This encodes CASSLSPLDEQFF.

V is TRBV11-3 and J is TRBJ2-7, with D possibly matching TRBD1 (6 bases). Germline CDR1 SGHNT, CDR2 YENEEA. The CDR3 sequence is 15 residues long. The V end was cut by 6 bases, the J end by 0 bases, with 15 bases between. CDR3 region: CASRDGQYSSYEQYF. The CDR3 bases are TGTGCCAGCAGGGACGGACAGTACAGCTCCTACGAGCAGTACTTC.

The V call is TRBV6-1, the J call TRBJ2-4; TRBD1 aligns across 7 bases. This CDR3 spans 16 amino acids. Looked up from germline, CDR1 is MNHNS and CDR2 is SASEGT. Trimming at V came to 1 base and at J to 7 bases, leaving 10 bases not matched to a gene. This CDR3 is CASSEGTGRWGNIQYF. Here the CDR3 DNA reads TGTGCCAGCAGTGAAGGGACAGGAAGGTGGGGGAACATTCAGTACTTC.

The chain employs TRBV2 and TRBJ1-5; D is ambiguous. The CDR3 length is 13 residues. Deletions cut 4 bases from V and 4 bases from J, with 8 bases between. The germline V gene has CDR1 SNHLY and CDR2 FYNNEI. The DNA of the CDR3 is TGTGCCAGCAGTGGGGGAGTTAATCAGCCCCAGCATTTT. Its protein product is CASSGGVNQPQHF. Filled out from reference TRBV2 and TRBJ1-5, the complete variable domain reads EPEVTQTPSHQVTQMGQEVILRCVPISNHLYFYWYRQILGQKVEFLVSFYNNEISEKSEIFDDQFSVERPDGSNFTLKIRSTKLEDSAMYFCASSGGVNQPQHFGDGTRLSIL.

The table lists this clone with a count of one. The V gene is TRBV2, the J gene TRBJ1-1, with a tentative D call TRBD1 (5 bases). V was clipped by 5 bases and J by 4 bases, with 14 bases between them. The germline gives CDR1 SNHLY, CDR2 FYNNEI. The CDR3 is made up of 14 amino acids. This CDR3 is CASSFSQGVTEAFF. As DNA, the CDR3 is TGTGCCAGCAGTTTTAGTCAGGGAGTCACTGAAGCTTTCTTT.

The chain combines TRBV3-1 (or the pseudogene TRBV3-2) with TRBJ1-6, with D possibly TRBD1 on 6 matching bases. This CDR3 has 17 residues. V lost 6 bases to trimming and J lost 1 base, with 16 bases between them. Germline lookup yields CDR1 LGHDT and CDR2 YNNKEL (reference sequence). CDR3 region: CASSPVKGDSYNSPLHF. The CDR3 region has the DNA TGTGCCAGCAGTCCCGTGAAGGGGGATTCCTATAATTCACCCCTCCACTTT.

This chain connects TRBV11-3 to TRBJ1-1; D is ambiguous. Per the germline V gene, CDR1 is SGHNT and CDR2 is YENEEA. V lost 0 bases, J lost 4 bases, and 6 bases lay in between. The CDR3 covers 13 residues. The CDR3 spells CASSLDFSTEAFF. DNA of the CDR3: TGTGCCAGCAGCTTAGATTTCAGCACTGAAGCTTTCTTT.

The chain links TRBV6-1 to TRBJ1-5; D is unclear. The CDR3 totals 13 residues. V was trimmed by 3 bases and J by 7 bases, leaving 10 bases between them. The V gene's germline CDR1 is MNHNS and CDR2 SASEGT. The CDR3 nucleotides are TGTGCCAGCAGTGAGAGGGATGAACAGCCCCAGCATTTT. Translation: CASSERDEQPQHF.